This passage covers 22 T cell receptor beta chains from one sample sequenced in a study of blood T cell repertoires in COVID-19. The table came from immunoSEQ multiplex PCR; TCRdb's copy has only in-frame clones and leaves some out. Of tens of thousands of clones in the sample, roughly nine tenths are singletons; the top ten hold roughly 9.7%. The sequenced sample was peripheral blood. The receptors were gathered from a woman older than 75 with acute or convalescent COVID-19.

This chain uses TRBV11-2 with TRBJ2-7; D ambiguous. V gave up 5 bases and J gave up 4 bases, with 9 bases separating them. CDR3 size: 12 residues. The germline gives CDR1 SGHAT, CDR2 FQNNGV. CDR3 amino acids: CASSHTQYEQYF. CDR3 DNA: TGTGCCAGCAGCCACACCCAATACGAGCAGTACTTC. Full variable domain (outside the CDR3, taken from reference TRBV11-2 and TRBJ2-7): EAGVAQSPRYKIIEKRQSVAFWCNPISGHATLYWYQQILGQGPKLLIQFQNNGVVDDSQLPKDRFSAERLKGVDSTLKIQPAKLEDSAVYLCASSHTQYEQYFGPGTRLTVT.

The chain links TRBV25-1 to TRBJ2-7; no definite D call. In germline, CDR1 is MGHDK, CDR2 SYGVNS. There are 12 residues in the CDR3. Deletions cut 3 bases from V and 2 bases from J, with 5 bases between. The DNA of the CDR3 is TGTGCCAGCAGTGACGAGGCCTACGAGCAGTACTTC. Translated: CASSDEAYEQYF.

The chain is built from TRBV5-1 and TRBJ2-1, with D perhaps matching TRBD1 (5 bases). CDR1 is SGHRS and CDR2 is YFSETQ in the germline V gene. This CDR3 contains 15 residues. Trimming shortened V by 0 bases and J by 1 base, and 8 bases separated the two germline ends. CDR3 bases: TGCGCCAGCAGCTTGGACAGGCCTTCCTACAATGAGCAGTTCTTC. It codes for CASSLDRPSYNEQFF.

The rearrangement links TRBV6-1 to TRBJ1-5; D not resolved. V was cut by 3 bases and J by 11 bases, with 14 bases left in between. Germline V gene data show CDR1 as MNHNS and CDR2 as SASEGT. There are 13 residues in the CDR3. The CDR3 reads CASSDEGMVSQHF. CDR3 sequence (DNA): TGTGCCAGCAGTGATGAGGGAATGGTCTCCCAGCATTTT.

This clone was recorded only once. The gene calls are TRBV7-9 and TRBJ1-2; possible D gene TRBD1, 6 bases. The length of the CDR3 is 11 residues. CDR1 is SEHNR, CDR2 FQNEAQ, per germline (reference sequence). V lost 10 bases, J lost 5 bases, and 11 bases lay in between. The CDR3 DNA reads as TGTGCCACCCGAGGGGGATATGGCTACACCTTC. This translates into CATRGGYGYTF.

The V gene is TRBV7-3, the J gene TRBJ1-6; 8 bases are shared with TRBD1. V dropped 3 bases and J dropped 7; count of bases not matched to a gene: 2. The CDR3 runs 14 residues. Looked up from germline, CDR1 is SGHTA and CDR2 is FQGTGA. CDR3 in amino acids: CASSFGQGNSPLHF. CDR3 sequence (DNA): TGTGCCAGCAGCTTCGGACAGGGCAATTCACCCCTCCACTTT.

This sequence joins TRBV19 and TRBJ2-6, with D hard to call. The CDR3 consists of 15 residues. CDR1 is LNHDA and CDR2 is SQIVND in the germline V gene (reference sequence). V was trimmed by 3 bases and J by 4 bases, leaving 10 bases between them. The CDR3 protein is CASSMGSTGANVLTF. The DNA for the CDR3 is TGTGCCAGTAGTATGGGCAGCACCGGGGCCAACGTCCTGACTTTC.

The chain recombines TRBV11-1 with TRBJ1-1, with D maybe TRBD1 (5 bases). From germline, CDR1 is SGHAT and CDR2 FQDESV (reference sequence). The CDR3 runs to 14 residues. Trimming left V 3 bases short and J 1 base short, with 9 bases between. The CDR3, as DNA: TGTGCCAGCAGCTTCAGGGCGGAGAACACTGAAGCTTTCTTT. Protein product: CASSFRAENTEAFF. The full variable domain, rest sourced from reference TRBV11-1 and TRBJ1-1, is EAEVAQSPRYKITEKSQAVAFWCDPISGHATLYWYRQILGQGPELLVQFQDESVVDDSQLPKDRFSAERLKGVDSTLKIQPAELGDSAMYLCASSFRAENTEAFFGQGTRLTVV.

The CDR3 bases are TGTGCCAGCGCCTCTTACCGGAGGGCCCAGGGGGTCGGTTACGAGCAGTACTTC. Translated: CASASYRRAQGVGYEQYF. The chain joins TRBV7-8 to TRBJ2-7; D is possibly TRBD1 (7 bases). The CDR3 has 18 amino acids. Trimming cost V 8 bases and J 4 bases, with 30 bases left between them. The germline V gene has CDR1 SGHVS and CDR2 FQNEAQ.

This clone was found a few times. The chain employs TRBV7-2 and TRBJ1-6, with a tentative D call TRBD1 (6 bases). The germline gives CDR1 SGHTA, CDR2 FQGNSA. V lost 3 bases and J lost 9, with 12 bases in between. This CDR3 region has 14 residues. The CDR3 DNA is TGTGCCAGCAGCTTCCAGGGGCTCCTTTCACCCCTCCACTTT. This gives the protein CASSFQGLLSPLHF.

The rearrangement uses TRBV29-1 and TRBJ1-1, with D perhaps TRBD1 (5 bases). V lost 3 bases to trimming and J lost 10 bases, with 15 bases between them. Germline V gene sequence: CDR1 SQVTM, CDR2 ANQGSEA. The CDR3 spans 12 residues. The DNA for the CDR3 is TGCAGCGTTGATCAAGGGGCGGGGATAGCTTTCTTT. Protein: CSVDQGAGIAFF.

This chain joins TRBV30 and TRBJ1-5; D unresolved. This CDR3 is 12 amino acids long. V was clipped by 2 bases and J by 6 bases, with 8 bases between them. CDR1 and CDR2 from the germline V gene are GTSNPN and SVGIG (reference sequence). The CDR3 reads CAWSLSLQPQHF. For the CDR3, the DNA is TGTGCCTGGAGTCTTTCCCTTCAGCCCCAGCATTTT.

The V call is TRBV6-2 or TRBV6-3, the J call TRBJ2-3, with TRBD2 identical over 8 bases. Germline V gene sequence: CDR1 MNHEY, CDR2 SVGEGT. Trimming removed 0 bases from V and 0 bases from J; junction bases left unmatched: 5. The CDR3 consists of 17 residues. CDR3 in amino acids: CASSYSASGYSTDTQYF. The CDR3 bases are TGTGCCAGCAGTTACTCGGCTAGCGGGTATAGCACAGATACGCAGTATTTT.

This clone has a handful of counts. The rearrangement joins TRBV18 to TRBJ1-1; no clear D. The CDR3 totals 15 residues. CDR1 KGHSH and CDR2 LQKENI come from the germline V gene. Between the trimmed V and J ends, which lost 6 bases and 0 bases, there was a span of 14 bases. The CDR3 reads CASSDQTVMNTEAFF. The DNA of the CDR3 is TGTGCCAGCTCCGATCAAACAGTGATGAACACTGAAGCTTTCTTT. The entire variable domain, with the rest obtained from reference TRBV18 and TRBJ1-1, is as follows: NAGVMQNPRHLVRRRGQEARLRCSPMKGHSHVYWYRQLPEEGLKFMVYLQKENIIDESGMPKERFSAEFPKEGPSILRIQQVVRGDSAAYFCASSDQTVMNTEAFFGQGTRLTVV.

The V gene is TRBV5-1, the J gene TRBJ1-6, with TRBD1 identical over 9 bases. This CDR3 has 15 amino acids. Germline values: CDR1 SGHRS, CDR2 YFSETQ. V lost 4 bases to trimming and J lost 6 bases; unmatched junction nucleotides: 5. The CDR3 reads CASSRWTGANSPLHF. CDR3 sequence (DNA): TGCGCCAGCAGCCGTTGGACAGGGGCTAATTCACCCCTCCACTTT.

The J gene is TRBJ1-6, the V gene TRBV4-3; weak D call: TRBD1 (5 bases). CDR3 length: 17 amino acids. The germline V and J ends were trimmed by 2 bases and 5 bases, with 16 bases remaining between them. CDR1 is LGHNA and CDR2 is YSLEER in the germline V gene. CDR3 sequence (DNA): TGCGCCAGCAGCCAATCTCAGGACGGGGGACATAATTCACCCCTCCACTTT. Translating gives CASSQSQDGGHNSPLHF.

The genes are TRBV5-1 and TRBJ2-3; D is unresolved. V dropped 6 bases and J dropped 3 bases, with 14 bases sitting between them. The CDR3 spans 14 residues. The germline V gene encodes CDR1 SGHRS and CDR2 YFSETQ. CDR3 nucleotide sequence: TGCGCCAGCAAAGAGATAGTGGTAACAGATACGCAGTATTTT. As protein: CASKEIVVTDTQYF.

The sample holds a few counts of this clone. V usage is TRBV7-5 and J usage is TRBJ2-4; TRBD1, the table's D call, lacks a check against the DNA. TRBV7-5 is labeled a pseudogene. This CDR3 region has 14 residues. Written as DNA, the CDR3 is TGTGCCAGAAGCTCCAGGACAGGCAAAAACATTCAGTACTTC. It translates to CARSSRTGKNIQYF.

The chain uses TRBV2 and TRBJ2-5; D unclear. V was cut by 8 bases and J by 5 bases, with 12 bases left in between. Germline loops: CDR1 SNHLY, CDR2 FYNNEI. CDR3 length: 12 amino acids. The CDR3 protein is CASSFQQETQYF. DNA of the CDR3: TGTGCCAGCTCCTTCCAACAGGAGACCCAGTACTTC.

The V call is TRBV11-3, the J call TRBJ2-2; D remains ambiguous. Germline lookup yields CDR1 SGHNT and CDR2 YENEEA. The CDR3 totals 15 residues. The V and J ends lost 0 bases and 6 bases respectively, with 11 bases between them. Written as DNA, the CDR3 is TGTGCCAGCAGCTTAGATCGAGGAACGGCCGGGGAGCTGTTTTTT. Translation: CASSLDRGTAGELFF.

This rearrangement joins TRBV30 to TRBJ2-3; 7 bases agree with TRBD2. Germline-derived CDR1 and CDR2 are GTSNPN and SVGIG (reference sequence). V lost 3 bases and J lost 2; bases outside the gene matches: 5. The CDR3 is made up of 14 amino acids. CDR3 region: CAWRLAGSTDTQYF. CDR3 sequence (DNA): TGTGCCTGGAGGTTAGCGGGTTCCACAGATACGCAGTATTTT.

The V call is TRBV24-1, the J call TRBJ2-1; 8 bases map to TRBD2. The CDR3 sequence is 16 residues long. The germline V gene has CDR1 KGHDR and CDR2 SFDVKD. V was clipped by 1 base and J by 0 bases; unmatched bases: 1. The CDR3 loop reads CATSDFSGSSYNEQFF. The CDR3 DNA reads as TGTGCCACCAGTGATTTCAGCGGGAGCTCCTACAATGAGCAGTTCTTC.